The 10 T cell receptor beta chains below come from one sample, sequenced in a study of T cell responses to AZD1222 COVID-19 vaccine. The data were produced by immunoSEQ multiplex PCR, yet TCRdb's version contains in-frame clones alone and is incomplete. The sample records about 55,000 clones, 89% being singletons. Specimen: peripheral blood, collected on day 0 of AZD1222 vaccination. The receptors here all came from an adult in good health.

The V and J genes are TRBV5-1 and TRBJ1-1; maybe TRBD1 (5 bases). CDR3 length: 15 amino acids. CDR1 is SGHRS, CDR2 YFSETQ, per germline. V dropped 3 bases and J dropped 4 bases, with 16 bases sitting between them. The CDR3 DNA reads as TGCGCCAGCAGCTCCCAAGACACGGACACCACTGAAGCTTTCTTT. Amino acid sequence: CASSSQDTDTTEAFF.

The chain couples TRBV5-1 to TRBJ2-3, with unresolved D. The V and J ends lost 2 bases and 2 bases respectively, with 3 bases between them. CDR3 length equals 12 residues. Germline V lookup: CDR1 SGHRS, CDR2 YFSETQ. The chain's CDR3 is CASSFVTDTQYF. The CDR3 DNA follows: TGCGCCAGCAGCTTTGTCACAGATACGCAGTATTTT.

The chain recombines TRBV27 with TRBJ1-2, with TRBD1 as a possible D gene (5 bases). V lost 5 bases and J lost 4, with 17 bases in between. The germline gives CDR1 MNHEY, CDR2 SMNVEV (reference sequence). The CDR3 spans 15 residues. CDR3 in amino acids: CASSRTAVGAYGYTF. The DNA for the CDR3 is TGTGCCAGCAGTCGGACCGCTGTTGGGGCCTATGGCTACACCTTC.

The chain has TRBV5-1 and TRBJ2-2; a possible D gene is TRBD1 (5 bases). The CDR3 totals 15 residues. The germline V and J ends were trimmed by 6 bases and 4 bases, with 16 bases remaining between them. Germline V CDR1 and CDR2: SGHRS, YFSETQ. CDR3 residues: CASTLGQGITGELFF. Here the CDR3 DNA reads TGCGCCAGCACCCTGGGGCAGGGAATCACCGGGGAGCTGTTTTTT.

This clone occurred a few times. The V call is TRBV7-6, the J call TRBJ2-7; a weak D match, TRBD2 (6 bases). Trimming took off 5 bases at V and 3 bases at J, with 17 bases between the two ends. The CDR3 consists of 15 residues. Germline lookup yields CDR1 SGHVS and CDR2 FNYEAQ. CDR3 coding DNA: TGTGCCAGCAGCCGGTCCGCGGGACTCAACTACGAGCAGTACTTC. Translation gives CASSRSAGLNYEQYF.

This clone was seen a single time. The chain uses TRBV6-2 or TRBV6-3 and TRBJ2-7, with D possibly called TRBD1 or TRBD2 (5 bases each). This CDR3 spans 16 amino acids. Trimming removed 0 bases from V and 6 bases from J, with 18 bases in between. CDR1 and CDR2 (germline): MNHEY, SVGEGT. The CDR3 DNA reads TGTGCCAGCAGTTACTCACCGGGACCCCCGCCGGGCGAGCAGTACTTC. Its translation is CASSYSPGPPPGEQYF.

The chain joins TRBV5-1 to TRBJ2-3; 9 nucleotides match TRBD2. The germline CDR1 and CDR2 sequences are SGHRS and YFSETQ. V gave up 5 bases and J gave up 3 bases; unmatched junction bases: 4. The CDR3 has 14 amino acids. The CDR3 protein is CASRAGGPTDTQYF. CDR3 in DNA: TGCGCCAGCAGGGCGGGAGGGCCGACAGATACGCAGTATTTT. Supplemented by reference TRBV5-1 and TRBJ2-3, the full variable domain reads KAGVTQTPRYLIKTRGQQVTLSCSPISGHRSVSWYQQTPGQGLQFLFEYFSETQRNKGNFPGRFSGRQFSNSRSEMNVSTLELGDSALYLCASRAGGPTDTQYFGPGTRLTVL.

V is TRBV28 and J is TRBJ1-5; no firm D call. The V end lost 2 bases, the J end lost 0 bases, and 8 bases lay between the germline ends. The CDR3 loop spans 15 amino acids. Germline V lookup: CDR1 MDHEN, CDR2 SYDVKM. CDR3 in amino acids: CASSLHIGSNQPQHF. CDR3 in DNA: TGTGCCAGCAGTTTACACATCGGTAGCAATCAGCCCCAGCATTTT.

This sequence joins TRBV27 and TRBJ1-3; a possible D gene is TRBD1 (6 bases). The CDR3 totals 15 residues. Germline values: CDR1 MNHEY, CDR2 SMNVEV (reference sequence). The V end lost 8 bases, the J end lost 3 bases, and 17 bases lay between the germline ends. The CDR3 here is CASGYQGHVGNTIYF. Here the CDR3 DNA reads TGTGCCAGCGGTTACCAGGGACACGTTGGAAACACCATATATTTT.

CDR3 protein: CASSQGTGVGYGYTF. CDR3 sequence (DNA): TGTGCCAGCAGCCAAGGAACAGGGGTAGGATATGGCTACACCTTC. This chain connects TRBV3-1 (or the pseudogene TRBV3-2) to TRBJ1-2; 7 bases line up with TRBD1. The V gene's germline CDR1 is LGHDT and CDR2 YNNKEL (reference sequence). The CDR3 totals 15 residues. J gave up 5 bases and V 1 base, and 7 bases lay outside the gene matches.